This T cell receptor beta chain was obtained from a study of shared clonotypes between healthy human individuals. The study's findings and limits: Read depth was anticipated to influence clonotype sharing among donors. Shared across four donors were about 4.6% of the naive CD4 clonotypes.

The CDR3 is made up of 14 amino acids. The germline CDR1 and CDR2 sequences are LNHNV and YYDKDF (reference sequence). Trimming removed 1 base from V and 7 bases from J, with 14 bases in between. The material for each subset, its genomic DNA, was split evenly across several immunoSEQ plates. Authors' methods: Without quality scores, immunoSEQ junctional reads could not be filtered like full-length reads. Method: immunoSEQ multiplex PCR; TCRdb's copy keeps in-frame clones and lacks some. The V and J calls and clone size were taken over from that table, and D and trimming were inferred from the DNA. The sample lists some 790,000 clones; roughly two thirds were seen once. This clone has only one observation. The antigen remains unidentified.

The genes are TRBV15 and TRBJ2-7; tentatively, D is TRBD2 (5 bases). Sequenced input: memory CD4+ T cells sorted from blood. As for subset: CD45RA-negative fraction. The TCR sequence derives from a woman younger than 45 in good health. The CDR3 protein is CATSRVLVGGEQYF. In DNA, the CDR3 is TGTGCCACCAGCAGAGTCCTTGTCGGAGGAGAGCAGTACTTC.